What follows are 32 T cell receptor beta chains derived from one specimen sequenced in a study of blood T cell repertoires in COVID-19. Sequenced by immunoSEQ multiplex PCR; TCRdb stores in-frame clones only, minus some. Of around 90,000 clones listed, 87% are singletons. Sequencing was done on a sample of peripheral blood. Receptors were obtained from a male donor with acute or convalescent COVID-19.

V and J are TRBV23-1 and TRBJ1-4; 7 bases line up with TRBD1. TRBV23-1 is annotated as an ORF whose role is uncertain. CDR3 length: 16 residues. The V and J ends lost 6 bases and 4 bases, in that order; junction bases with no gene match: 11. The CDR3 sequence is CASSRSRDRYNEKLFF. The CDR3 DNA is TGCGCCAGCAGCCGCTCCAGGGACAGATATAATGAAAAACTGTTTTTT.

The gene calls are TRBV24-1 and TRBJ2-1; a weak D match, TRBD2 (7 bases). Germline V gene data show CDR1 as KGHDR and CDR2 as SFDVKD. V shed 4 bases and J shed 7 bases, with 19 bases lying between them. The CDR3 sequence is 16 residues long. The CDR3 loop is CATSDPAGAHGNEQFF. The CDR3 DNA follows: TGTGCCACCAGTGACCCCGCGGGGGCACATGGGAATGAGCAGTTCTTC.

The rearrangement joins TRBV27 to TRBJ1-1, with 8 bases lining up with TRBD1. CDR3 length equals 13 residues. CDR1 and CDR2 (germline): MNHEY, SMNVEV (reference sequence). Trimming at V came to 8 bases and at J to 5 bases, leaving 7 bases not matched to a gene. CDR3 nucleotides: TGTGCCAGCCAGGACAGGGTTCGAACTGAAGCTTTCTTT. It translates to CASQDRVRTEAFF.

V gene TRBV19 combines with J gene TRBJ2-2, with TRBD1 identical over 7 bases. The V and J ends lost 5 bases and 1 base, in that order; junction bases with no gene match: 7. CDR1 and CDR2 from the germline V gene are LNHDA and SQIVND (reference sequence). This CDR3 has 16 residues. DNA of the CDR3: TGTGCCAGTAGTCCTCCGGGACAGTGGAACACCGGGGAGCTGTTTTTT. Amino acids: CASSPPGQWNTGELFF.

The chain combines TRBV24-1 with TRBJ2-6, with D unclear. This CDR3 is 16 amino acids long. V gave up 5 bases and J gave up 0 bases, with 10 bases separating them. Germline CDR1 and CDR2: KGHDR and SFDVKD. The CDR3 spells CATSGNSLSGANVLTF. The CDR3, as DNA: TGTGCCACCAGTGGAAACAGCCTCTCTGGGGCCAACGTCCTGACTTTC.

The chain is built from TRBV6-1 and TRBJ1-5, with TRBD1 matching over 7 bases. V shed 7 bases and J 1 base; nucleotides not matched to a gene: 22. Germline assignment: CDR1 MNHNS and CDR2 SASEGT. This CDR3 region has 20 residues. The CDR3 loop reads CASTDYLTGPPGGSNQPQHF. CDR3 sequence (DNA): TGTGCCAGCACTGACTACCTGACCGGGCCTCCAGGGGGGAGCAATCAGCCCCAGCATTTT.

This rearrangement joins TRBV18 to TRBJ1-2; TRBD1 aligns across 7 bases. Germline CDR1 KGHSH, CDR2 LQKENI. V shed 3 bases and J 0 bases; nucleotides not matched to a gene: 7. This CDR3 comprises 16 residues. CDR3 DNA: TGTGCCAGCTCACCGGGACAGACCTCAACTAACTATGGCTACACCTTC. Encoded protein: CASSPGQTSTNYGYTF.

J is TRBJ1-4 and V is TRBV9; D is perhaps TRBD1 (5 bases). V dropped 4 bases and J dropped 7 bases, with 17 bases sitting between them. The CDR3 is made up of 15 amino acids. Germline V gene sequence: CDR1 SGDLS, CDR2 YYNGEE. CDR3 sequence (DNA): TGTGCCAGCAGCTCGGGGGGAGGCTGGGGTGAAAAACTGTTTTTT. It encodes CASSSGGGWGEKLFF.

This chain links TRBV11-2 with TRBJ2-5; 10 bases fit TRBD2. V shed 6 bases, J shed 6 bases, and the junction held 10 bases outside the gene matches. The CDR3 consists of 15 residues. Germline loops: CDR1 SGHAT, CDR2 FQNNGV. The CDR3 sequence: CASSNLAGAGQTQYF. DNA of the CDR3: TGTGCCAGCAGTAATCTAGCGGGGGCAGGACAGACCCAGTACTTC. Together with reference TRBV11-2 and TRBJ2-5, the CDR3 gives the full variable domain: EAGVAQSPRYKIIEKRQSVAFWCNPISGHATLYWYQQILGQGPKLLIQFQNNGVVDDSQLPKDRFSAERLKGVDSTLKIQPAKLEDSAVYLCASSNLAGAGQTQYFGPGTRLLVL.

V usage is TRBV5-3 and J usage is TRBJ1-2, with D unresolved. TRBV5-3 is identified as an open reading frame with a role that is uncertain. Trimming shortened V by 2 bases and J by 4 bases, and 15 bases separated the two germline ends. The CDR3 has 15 amino acids. The CDR3 sequence is CARSFRPQESYGYTF. The CDR3 DNA is TGTGCCAGAAGCTTTCGACCCCAGGAAAGCTATGGCTACACCTTC.

V and J are TRBV30 and TRBJ2-1; tentative D call: TRBD1 (5 bases). V was pared by 1 base and J by 8 bases, with 15 bases between. CDR3 size: 14 residues. Per germline, CDR1 GTSNPN and CDR2 SVGIG (reference sequence). The CDR3 DNA is TGTGCCTGGAGTGAGGGGTATAGGGTCGATGAGCAGTTCTTC. Protein: CAWSEGYRVDEQFF.

The genes are TRBV19 and TRBJ1-6; 9 bases fit TRBD1. The CDR3 spans 15 residues. V dropped 5 bases and J dropped 4; count of bases not matched to a gene: 3. Germline CDR1 and CDR2: LNHDA and SQIVND (reference sequence). The CDR3 spells CASSEDRGYNSPLHF. The CDR3 DNA is TGTGCCAGTAGTGAGGACAGGGGATATAATTCACCCCTCCACTTT.

The table lists this clone with a count of one. The V gene is TRBV5-1, the J gene TRBJ2-3; 7 bases are shared with TRBD1. After removal of 7 bases from V and 3 bases from J, the junction contained 5 bases not matched to a gene. The V gene's germline CDR1 is SGHRS and CDR2 YFSETQ. There are 13 residues in the CDR3. The CDR3 reads CASRDSLTDTQYF. Written as DNA, the CDR3 is TGCGCCAGCCGGGACAGCTTAACAGATACGCAGTATTTT.

V usage is TRBV29-1 and J usage is TRBJ2-7; tentatively, D is TRBD1 (5 bases). CDR3 length: 11 residues. Germline values: CDR1 SQVTM, CDR2 ANQGSEA. V was shortened by 7 bases and J by 1 base, with 8 bases between the two germline ends. The DNA of the CDR3 is TGCAGCGCAAGGGGTTCCTACGAGCAGTACTTC. Its protein product is CSARGSYEQYF.

V gene TRBV5-6 combines with J gene TRBJ1-5; D call uncertain. Looked up from germline, CDR1 is SGHDT and CDR2 is YYEEEE. V was shortened by 4 bases and J by 3 bases, with 14 bases between the two germline ends. The CDR3 is made up of 15 amino acids. The DNA of the CDR3 is TGTGCCAGCAGCGCCGACCCGGGGTCCAATCAGCCCCAGCATTTT. Residues: CASSADPGSNQPQHF.

The chain links TRBV28 to TRBJ1-1; TRBD1 aligns across 7 bases. Germline loops: CDR1 MDHEN, CDR2 SYDVKM. V trimming: 5 bases; J trimming: 11 bases; junction bases outside the gene matches: 8. CDR3 size: 12 residues. The CDR3 here is CASSQTGFGAFF. CDR3 sequence (DNA): TGTGCCAGCAGTCAGACAGGGTTTGGTGCTTTCTTT.

The chain recombines TRBV2 with TRBJ2-3; the match to TRBD2 covers 9 bases. V gave up 3 bases and J gave up 4 bases; unmatched junction bases: 2. Germline V lookup: CDR1 SNHLY, CDR2 FYNNEI. CDR3 length equals 14 residues. The CDR3 DNA follows: TGTGCCAGCAGTGAGGGCGGGGGGGCAGATACGCAGTATTTT. It translates to CASSEGGGADTQYF.

The chain is built from TRBV7-2 and TRBJ2-1; 13 nucleotides agree with TRBD2. The CDR3 has 18 amino acids. V lost 6 bases, J lost 3 bases, and 11 bases stayed unmatched. Per the germline V gene, CDR1 is SGHTA and CDR2 is FQGNSA. The CDR3, as DNA: TGTGCCAGCAGTCTTACAGAACTAGCGGGGGGGATCTACAATGAGCAGTTCTTC. Residues: CASSLTELAGGIYNEQFF. Together with reference TRBV7-2 and TRBJ2-1, the CDR3 gives the full variable domain: GAGVSQSPSNKVTEKGKDVELRCDPISGHTALYWYRQSLGQGLEFLIYFQGNSAPDKSGLPSDRFSAERTGGSVSTLTIQRTQQEDSAVYLCASSLTELAGGIYNEQFFGPGTRLTVL.

This clone has a single count. The V call is TRBV5-1, the J call TRBJ1-1; 7 bases line up with TRBD1. CDR3 size: 15 residues. The V gene end was trimmed by 0 bases and the J gene end by 2 bases; junction bases not matched to a gene: 4. Germline V gene lookup returns CDR1 SGHRS and CDR2 YFSETQ. CDR3 amino acids: CASSLGQGRNTEAFF. CDR3 nucleotides: TGCGCCAGCAGCTTGGGACAGGGACGAAACACTGAAGCTTTCTTT.

J is TRBJ1-3 and V is TRBV24-1; 8 bases agree with TRBD1. Germline CDR1 KGHDR, CDR2 SFDVKD. The junction had 5 bases not matched to a gene; V was cut back by 2 bases and J by 0 bases. The CDR3 length is 17 residues. The CDR3 DNA is TGTGCCACCAGTGATTCGGGGACAGGTCACTCTGGAAACACCATATATTTT. This gives the protein CATSDSGTGHSGNTIYF.

V is TRBV19 and J is TRBJ1-1; no reliable D call. Per germline, CDR1 LNHDA and CDR2 SQIVND (reference sequence). Trimming shortened V by 5 bases and J by 0 bases, and 10 bases separated the two germline ends. The length of the CDR3 is 14 residues. The CDR3 spells CASSAQTMNTEAFF. The DNA for the CDR3 is TGTGCCAGTAGTGCACAGACTATGAACACTGAAGCTTTCTTT.

This chain links TRBV23-1 with TRBJ1-2, with D possibly being TRBD1 (5 bases). TRBV23-1 is reported as an ORF; its role is uncertain. The CDR3 runs 15 residues. V gave up 3 bases and J gave up 1 base, with 12 bases separating them. The CDR3 DNA reads as TGCGCCAGCAGTCATCCCCGACAGCGTAACTATGGCTACACCTTC. Its protein is CASSHPRQRNYGYTF.

This clone was picked up a small number of times. CDR3 protein: CASSPDPGQYNEQFF. CDR3 nucleotides: TGTGCCAGCTCACCGGATCCAGGCCAGTACAATGAGCAGTTCTTC. The chain joins TRBV18 to TRBJ2-1; D is undetermined. The CDR3 is made up of 15 amino acids. The germline V gene has CDR1 KGHSH and CDR2 LQKENI. Between the trimmed V and J ends, which lost 3 bases and 4 bases, there was a span of 13 bases. Full variable domain (outside the CDR3, taken from reference TRBV18 and TRBJ2-1): NAGVMQNPRHLVRRRGQEARLRCSPMKGHSHVYWYRQLPEEGLKFMVYLQKENIIDESGMPKERFSAEFPKEGPSILRIQQVVRGDSAAYFCASSPDPGQYNEQFFGPGTRLTVL.

This chain connects TRBV28 to TRBJ1-2, with D uncertain. The CDR3 has 13 residues. V was shortened by 2 bases and J by 8 bases, with 12 bases between the two germline ends. The germline V gene encodes CDR1 MDHEN and CDR2 SYDVKM. The CDR3 DNA reads TGTGCCAGCAGTTTAGAGGGAGGCTTAGGCTACACCTTC. Its translation: CASSLEGGLGYTF.

V usage is TRBV5-1 and J usage is TRBJ2-5, with a weak D call TRBD2 (7 bases). V was trimmed by 1 base and J by 2 bases, leaving 18 bases between them. The CDR3 is 17 residues long. Germline V gives CDR1 SGHRS, CDR2 YFSETQ. The CDR3 coding sequence is TGCGCCAGCAGCTTGAACGGGTGGGCGGGGGCTCAAGAGACCCAGTACTTC. Amino acid sequence: CASSLNGWAGAQETQYF.

The chain has TRBV18 and TRBJ2-5, with 12 nucleotides matching TRBD2. Trimming took 3 bases from V and 5 from J; bases not matched to a gene: 7. Germline values: CDR1 KGHSH, CDR2 LQKENI. The CDR3 is 16 amino acids. In DNA form, the CDR3 reads TGTGCCAGCTCACCCCCTAGCGGGGGGGCCGCTGAGACCCAGTACTTC. This codes for CASSPPSGGAAETQYF.

The rearrangement joins TRBV27 to TRBJ1-6; no definite D call. The CDR3 is 14 residues long. Trimming pared 5 bases from V and 7 bases from J, leaving 12 bases between. Germline V CDR1 and CDR2: MNHEY, SMNVEV (reference sequence). CDR3 coding DNA: TGTGCCAGCAGTCCAAATAGAGGGAATTCACCCCTCCACTTT. Residues: CASSPNRGNSPLHF.

The genes are TRBV2 and TRBJ2-2; 15 nucleotides agree with TRBD2. The CDR3 sequence is 15 residues long. V shed 8 bases and J 6 bases; nucleotides not matched to a gene: 4. CDR1 SNHLY and CDR2 FYNNEI come from the germline V gene. The CDR3 nucleotides read TGTGCCAGCGATCGGACTAGCGGGGGGGCCGGGGAGCTGTTTTTT. Protein product: CASDRTSGGAGELFF.

This clone occurred once. The chain links TRBV20-1 to TRBJ2-3, with 8 bases matching TRBD1. Germline CDR1 and CDR2: DFQATT and SNEGSKA (reference sequence). V shed 3 bases, J shed 0 bases, and the junction held 2 bases outside the gene matches. This CDR3 has 14 residues. This CDR3 is CSASQGASTDTQYF. The CDR3 DNA sequence: TGCAGTGCTAGTCAGGGGGCTAGCACAGATACGCAGTATTTT.

The gene calls are TRBV5-8 and TRBJ1-1; the D gene is possibly TRBD1 (5 bases). The V gene lost 0 bases and the J gene lost 1 base, with 16 bases spanning the gap. The CDR3 contains 17 residues. From germline, CDR1 is SGHTS and CDR2 YDEGEE. This chain's CDR3 is CASSLGWNGHKNTEAFF. The CDR3 region has the DNA TGTGCCAGCAGCTTGGGATGGAATGGACACAAGAACACTGAAGCTTTCTTT.

The chain couples TRBV28 to TRBJ1-1; the D gene is possibly TRBD1 (5 bases). From germline, CDR1 is MDHEN and CDR2 SYDVKM. CDR3 length: 15 amino acids. V was clipped by 6 bases and J by 4 bases, with 18 bases between them. The CDR3 nucleotides read TGTGCCAGCAGGCCTTCCAAGGGGTCCTTCACTGAAGCTTTCTTT. Its protein product is CASRPSKGSFTEAFF.

The CDR3 nucleotides read TGTGCCAGTAGTAGGGACAGGAACTATGGCTACACCTTC. This translates into CASSRDRNYGYTF. The chain couples TRBV19 to TRBJ1-2, with 8 bases aligning to TRBD1. J gave up 2 bases and V 4 bases, and 0 bases lay outside the gene matches. Per the germline V gene, CDR1 is LNHDA and CDR2 is SQIVND (reference sequence). CDR3 length: 13 amino acids.